The source of this TCR beta chain is a study of blood T cell repertoires in COVID-19. Across the whole study: Sample material is recorded as cDNA or gDNA derived from T cells, B-cell-depleted T cells, or PBMCs.

In the source study's methods: Reference gene primer amplification yielded estimated nucleated cell counts. The data were produced by immunoSEQ multiplex PCR, yet TCRdb's version contains in-frame clones alone and is incomplete. That table furnishes V, J and clone size, whereas the DNA furnished D and trimming. The table lists under 350,000 clones, around 85% of them singletons. Germline V gives CDR1 MNHNY, CDR2 SVGAGI (reference sequence). CDR3 length equals 14 residues. Trimming took 2 bases from V and 0 from J, leaving 7 bases between them. The material sequenced was peripheral blood. The rearrangement uses TRBV6-6 and TRBJ1-1, with D uncertain. The sequence derives from a woman between 70 and 85 years old with acute or convalescent COVID-19. For the CDR3, the DNA is TGTGCCAGCAGTTACCCTGAGGTGAACACTGAAGCTTTCTTT. This sequence encodes CASSYPEVNTEAFF.